A selection of T cell receptor beta chains follows, all from one sample in a study of cytomegalovirus exposure and HLA in healthy donors. Clones were sequenced by immunoSEQ multiplex PCR, and TCRdb holds only the in-frame ones, with some missing. The sample holds 98,000 or so clones, around 95% seen once. Sequencing was done on a sample of PBMCs. The receptors here all came from a woman under 30 in good health and CMV-seronegative. CDR3s include the opening cysteine and the closing phenylalanine or tryptophan. D genes are given only for firm matches. Some rows have no size entry. The others give once, few or many, or a class for an expanded clone.

clone_size: NA
v_call: TRBV6-5
j_call: TRBJ1-2
d_call: NA
cdr3_aa: CASIEAGPGYGYTF
cdr3_nt: TGTGCCAGCATAGAGGCAGGGCCAGGCTATGGCTACACCTTC

clone_size: once
v_call: TRBV14
j_call: TRBJ2-5
d_call: TRBD2
cdr3_aa: CASSQGLAGGRETQYF
cdr3_nt: TGTGCCAGCAGCCAAGGACTAGCGGGGGGGCGAGAGACCCAGTACTTC

clone_size: NA
v_call: TRBV20-1
j_call: TRBJ1-1
d_call: NA
cdr3_aa: CSNHLDTEAFF
cdr3_nt: TGCAGTAATCACTTGGACACTGAAGCTTTCTTT

clone_size: NA
v_call: TRBV28
j_call: TRBJ2-7
d_call: NA
cdr3_aa: CASRPGSYSYEQYF
cdr3_nt: TGTGCCAGCAGGCCAGGGTCTTACTCCTACGAGCAGTACTTC

clone_size: once
v_call: TRBV9
j_call: TRBJ2-7
d_call: TRBD1
cdr3_aa: CASSPDRQKQYF
cdr3_nt: TGTGCCAGCAGCCCGGACAGGCAGAAGCAGTACTTC

clone_size: NA
v_call: TRBV5-1
j_call: TRBJ2-3
d_call: NA
cdr3_aa: CASSPPPDTQYF
cdr3_nt: TGCGCCAGCTCTCCCCCCCCAGATACGCAGTATTTT

clone_size: NA
v_call: TRBV11-1
j_call: TRBJ2-1
d_call: TRBD1
cdr3_aa: CASSLSTGAFNEQFF
cdr3_nt: TGTGCCAGCAGCTTATCGACAGGGGCCTTCAATGAGCAGTTCTTC

clone_size: NA
v_call: TRBV5-1
j_call: TRBJ1-2
d_call: TRBD1
cdr3_aa: CASSGGIGGTGVNGYTF
cdr3_nt: TGCGCCAGCAGCGGGGGCATAGGCGGGACAGGAGTGAATGGCTACACCTTC

clone_size: NA
v_call: TRBV7-6
j_call: TRBJ2-7
d_call: TRBD1
cdr3_aa: CASSQEGLGTGPNEQYF
cdr3_nt: TGTGCCAGCAGCCAAGAGGGATTGGGGACAGGGCCAAACGAGCAGTACTTC

clone_size: NA
v_call: TRBV10-2
j_call: TRBJ2-7
d_call: NA
cdr3_aa: CASSEGQPYEQYF
cdr3_nt: TGCGCCAGCAGTGAAGGACAGCCCTACGAGCAGTACTTC

clone_size: NA
v_call: TRBV5-1
j_call: TRBJ2-2
d_call: NA
cdr3_aa: CASSSPRTGDSLLGELFF
cdr3_nt: TGCGCCAGCAGCTCCCCCAGAACGGGAGATAGTCTCTTAGGGGAGCTGTTTTTT

clone_size: NA
v_call: TRBV14
j_call: TRBJ2-7
d_call: NA
cdr3_aa: CASSRQGYEQYF
cdr3_nt: TGTGCCAGCAGCCGGCAGGGCTACGAGCAGTACTTC

clone_size: NA
v_call: TRBV6-6
j_call: TRBJ2-7
d_call: NA
cdr3_aa: CASSGQEGQYF
cdr3_nt: TGTGCCAGCAGTGGGCAGGAGGGGCAGTACTTC

clone_size: once
v_call: TRBV10-2
j_call: TRBJ2-7
d_call: NA
cdr3_aa: CASRGGGAPYEQYF
cdr3_nt: TGCGCCAGTAGAGGTGGAGGGGCCCCCTACGAGCAGTACTTC

clone_size: NA
v_call: TRBV5-6
j_call: TRBJ1-1
d_call: TRBD1
cdr3_aa: CASSLFQGGFPEAFF
cdr3_nt: TGTGCCAGCAGCTTGTTCCAGGGGGGCTTCCCTGAAGCTTTCTTT

clone_size: NA
v_call: TRBV7-9
j_call: TRBJ2-3
d_call: TRBD2
cdr3_aa: CASRAAGTNTDTQYF
cdr3_nt: TGTGCCAGCAGAGCAGCGGGAACAAACACAGATACGCAGTATTTT

clone_size: NA
v_call: TRBV7-2
j_call: TRBJ1-6
d_call: NA
cdr3_aa: CASSLQHDRSSYNSPLHF
cdr3_nt: TGTGCCAGCAGCCTGCAACACGACAGGAGCTCCTATAATTCACCCCTCCACTTT

clone_size: NA
v_call: TRBV7-3
j_call: TRBJ2-5
d_call: TRBD2
cdr3_aa: CASSPGTSGDETQYF
cdr3_nt: TGTGCCAGCAGCCCGGGGACTAGCGGGGACGAGACCCAGTACTTC

clone_size: NA
v_call: TRBV7-2
j_call: TRBJ2-5
d_call: TRBD1
cdr3_aa: CASSSRDRAGAQYF
cdr3_nt: TGTGCCAGCAGCTCCCGGGACAGGGCCGGGGCCCAGTACTTC

clone_size: NA
v_call: TRBV28
j_call: TRBJ2-7
d_call: TRBD1
cdr3_aa: CASTSLGQGSYEQYF
cdr3_nt: TGTGCCAGCACCTCCCTAGGACAGGGTTCCTACGAGCAGTACTTC

clone_size: NA
v_call: TRBV6-6
j_call: TRBJ2-4
d_call: NA
cdr3_aa: CASRPRGGLAKNIQYF
cdr3_nt: TGTGCCAGCAGACCCCGTGGAGGTTTAGCCAAAAACATTCAGTACTTC